This T cell receptor beta chain came from a study of response to subunit inactivated influenza vaccine. Overall study results and limits: It was suggested by the authors that few new T cells are recruited by each seasonal influenza vaccination.

This clonotype was found a few times. No antigen is known for it. TCRdb itself ran the RT-PCR reads through MiXCR, one entry per CDR3 protein. Counted here are 650,000 to 700,000 distinct CDR3 sequences, 15% to 19% occurring once; the ten biggest clones make up around a tenth. The V gene's germline CDR1 is MDHEN and CDR2 SYDVKM. Trimming pared 6 bases from V and 4 bases from J, leaving 18 bases between. This CDR3 spans 15 amino acids. The sample was PBMCs from blood, taken approximately 12 days after vaccination. This receptor was taken from a man aged 50 or older who received an inactivated influenza vaccine. This chain joins TRBV28 and TRBJ1-2; TRBD1 is a possible D gene (6 bases). The CDR3 sequence is CASSITNRAGYGYTF. The CDR3 region has the DNA TGTGCCAGCAGCATCACCAACAGGGCTGGCTATGGCTACACCTTC.